This TCR beta chain was sequenced in a study of cytomegalovirus exposure and HLA in healthy donors. Across the study: A prior study identified 100 million to 130 million unique TCR beta sequences from 200 million or so T cells.

Germline V gene sequence: CDR1 SGHVS, CDR2 FQNEAQ. CDR3 length: 12 residues. V lost 3 bases to trimming and J lost 3 bases, with 6 bases between them. The PCR used 60 Vbeta and 13 Jbeta primers. The table came from immunoSEQ multiplex PCR; TCRdb's copy has only in-frame clones and leaves some out. The sample has some 110,000 clones; just under 80% are singletons. Study results and caveats: Presence/absence analyses treated sequencing depth as roughly uniform across donors. Later analysis demonstrated an association between a missense DCLRE1C variant and TCR beta V- and J-gene trimming. Some TCR beta chains (around 180 of them) were listed as cytomegalovirus-associated.

With respect to this clone: Antigen unknown.

The chain has TRBV7-8 and TRBJ2-7; the D gene is possibly TRBD1 (5 bases). The source material was PBMCs. This clonotype was obtained from a man aged 25 to 40 in good health and CMV-seronegative. As DNA, the CDR3 is TGTGCCAGCAGCTTCCAGGGCTACGAGCAGTACTTC. Its translation is CASSFQGYEQYF.